These 7 T cell receptor beta chains share one sample of origin, sequenced in a study of blood T cell repertoires in COVID-19. Some clones are missing from TCRdb's copy, which holds only in-frame ones; the method was immunoSEQ multiplex PCR. The table shows roughly 62,000 clones, with about 83% occurring only once. The source material was peripheral blood. These TCRs come from a human donor in a cohort sampled during active COVID-19.

The chain employs TRBV5-5 and TRBJ2-5; 7 bases are shared with TRBD2. Germline CDR1 is SGHKS and CDR2 is YYEKEE (reference sequence). This CDR3 has 18 amino acids. The V gene end was trimmed by 0 bases and the J gene end by 1 base; junction bases not matched to a gene: 12. The CDR3 DNA sequence: TGTGCCAGCAGCTTGGCGCCACTAGGGACTACGGGCCAAGAGACCCAGTACTTC. Encoded protein: CASSLAPLGTTGQETQYF.

CDR3 sequence (DNA): TGTGCCAGCAGCAGGGACAGTCAAGAGACCCAGTACTTC. As protein: CASSRDSQETQYF. J is TRBJ2-5 and V is TRBV12-3 or TRBV12-4; 7 nucleotides align to TRBD1. The CDR3 loop spans 13 amino acids. V shed 6 bases, J shed 2 bases, and the junction held 3 bases outside the gene matches.

The V and J genes are TRBV11-2 and TRBJ2-3; D might be TRBD2 (5 bases). V lost 3 bases and J lost 6, with 7 bases in between. CDR3 size: 12 residues. The germline V gene has CDR1 SGHAT and CDR2 FQNNGV. CDR3 sequence reads: CASSFGVDTQYF. CDR3 nucleotides: TGTGCCAGCAGCTTCGGGGTGGATACGCAGTATTTT.

The chain recombines TRBV24-1 with TRBJ1-5; 8 positions agree with TRBD1. With 7 bases clipped from V and 10 bases from J, the junction kept 11 bases outside the gene matches. The CDR3 loop spans 14 amino acids. Germline CDR1 and CDR2: KGHDR and SFDVKD. The CDR3 coding sequence is TGTGCCACCAGAGCAGACAGGGGAATCAACCCCCAGCATTTT. As protein: CATRADRGINPQHF.

CDR3 sequence (DNA): TGTGCCAGCAGCGCGGCGGGGGGGGCAGGGGAGCAGTACTTC. This gives the protein CASSAAGGAGEQYF. The chain joins TRBV5-4 to TRBJ2-7, with 9 nucleotides matching TRBD2. In germline, CDR1 is SGHNT, CDR2 YYREEE (reference sequence). J lost 7 bases, V lost 4 bases, and 9 bases had no gene match. The CDR3 is made up of 14 amino acids.

This sequence joins TRBV11-2 and TRBJ1-2; D remains ambiguous. Germline V gene sequence: CDR1 SGHAT, CDR2 FQNNGV. V was cut by 5 bases and J by 0 bases, with 13 bases left in between. CDR3 length: 15 residues. CDR3 DNA sequence: TGTGCCAGCAGCCCCCCCGGGAAGACTAACTATGGCTACACCTTC. This translates into CASSPPGKTNYGYTF.

This clone appeared once. The chain joins TRBV7-9 to TRBJ2-7, with D uncertain. Germline assignment: CDR1 SEHNR and CDR2 FQNEAQ (reference sequence). The germline V and J ends were trimmed by 0 bases and 6 bases, with 6 bases remaining between them. The CDR3 is 12 residues long. The CDR3 is CASSLATGEQYF. CDR3 nucleotide sequence: TGTGCCAGCAGCTTAGCAACCGGCGAGCAGTACTTC.